Shown below are 29 T cell receptor beta chains from a single sample sequenced in a study of molecular identifiers for immune sequencing clone quantification. TCRdb ran MiXCR on the PCR reads and lists one entry per CDR3 protein. The sample lists about 100,000 distinct CDR3 sequences, under 40% seen once, with roughly 4.2% in the top ten. Specimen: naive CD8+ T cells from blood, with Jurkat cell RNA spiked in. The subset was: FACS-sorted CD8+CD4-CCR7+CD45RA+ naive T cells. The receptor source for this set is a human donor in good health. Some libraries in this study had Jurkat cell RNA spiked in.

This clonotype occurred a few times. The chain carries TRBV7-9 and TRBJ2-1; 8 positions agree with TRBD2. Germline V CDR1 and CDR2: SEHNR, FQNEAQ (reference sequence). The length of the CDR3 is 14 residues. V shed 5 bases and J 8 bases; nucleotides not matched to a gene: 8. In nucleotides, the CDR3 is TGTGCCAGCAGCCCGGGGGGGGTTGGTCATGAGCAGTTCTTC. Protein product: CASSPGGVGHEQFF.

A word on this clonotype: The junction departs from the called germline gene at one end, perhaps through a read error. The genes are TRBV7-9 and TRBJ2-4; 8 bases fit TRBD1. The CDR3 runs to 20 residues. Germline CDR1 and CDR2: SEHNR and FQNEAQ (reference sequence). The CDR3 region is CASSLALQGAIILAKSIQYF. Here the CDR3 DNA reads TGTGCCAGCAGCTTAGCCCTCCAGGGGGCGATAATACTAGCCAAAAGCATTCAGTACTTC. Together with reference TRBV7-9 and TRBJ2-4, the CDR3 gives the full variable domain: DTGVSQNPRHKITKRGQNVTFRCDPISEHNRLYWYRQTLGQGPEFLTYFQNEAQLEKSRLLSDRFSAERPKGSFSTLEIQRTEQGDSAMYLCASSLALQGAIILAKSIQYFGAGTRLSVL.

This clonotype showed up just a few times. This chain connects TRBV19 to TRBJ2-3; no clear D gene. The V end lost 7 bases, the J end lost 0 bases, and 17 bases lay between the germline ends. The length of the CDR3 is 16 residues. Germline CDR1 reads LNHDA; CDR2 reads SQIVND (reference sequence). CDR3 loop: CASTDGGVYSTDTQYF. The CDR3, as DNA: TGTGCCAGTACCGACGGCGGCGTTTACAGCACAGATACGCAGTATTTT.

The genes are TRBV6-1 and TRBJ2-5; D unresolved. The CDR3 spans 13 residues. V was clipped by 4 bases and J by 2 bases, with 8 bases between them. Per the germline V gene, CDR1 is MNHNS and CDR2 is SASEGT. CDR3 sequence (DNA): TGTGCCAGCAGTGTGAATTTTCAAGAGACCCAGTACTTC. It is translated as CASSVNFQETQYF.

V gene TRBV5-6 combines with J gene TRBJ1-1; TRBD1 matches 7 bases. This CDR3 has 14 residues. CDR1 SGHDT and CDR2 YYEEEE come from the germline V gene. V lost 1 base to trimming and J lost 5 bases; unmatched junction nucleotides: 5. CDR3 in amino acids: CASSLTGDGTEAFF. The CDR3 DNA is TGTGCCAGCAGCTTGACAGGGGATGGAACTGAAGCTTTCTTT.

Of note for this clonotype: Germline and junction disagree at one end, which may indicate a read error. The chain is built from TRBV28 and TRBJ2-2; D may be TRBD1 (6 bases). The germline V gene encodes CDR1 MDHEN and CDR2 SYDVKM. CDR3 length: 17 residues. CDR3 nucleotide sequence: TGTGCCAGCAGTTTGGGGAGAGGGGACATCGGGGCCGGGGAGCCGTTTTTT. It translates to CASSLGRGDIGAGEPFF.

This clonotype was counted a few times. CDR3 coding DNA: TGTGCCAGTAACAGGGCCTACGAGCAGTACTTC. This sequence encodes CASNRAYEQYF. The chain is built from TRBV19 and TRBJ2-7; tentatively, D is TRBD1 (6 bases). The germline V gene has CDR1 LNHDA and CDR2 SQIVND (reference sequence). The V gene lost 7 bases and the J gene lost 2 bases, with 6 bases spanning the gap. The CDR3 consists of 11 residues.

Worth noting for this clonotype: Likely a read error: the CDR3 ends without its conserved phenylalanine or tryptophan. J is TRBJ1-5 and V is TRBV20-1; D gene unclear. Germline values: CDR1 DFQATT, CDR2 SNEGSKA (reference sequence). V shed 3 bases and J shed 0 bases, with 12 bases lying between them. The length of the CDR3 is 15 residues. The chain's CDR3 is CSASDHLDSNQPQHV. CDR3 sequence (DNA): TGCAGTGCTAGTGACCATCTGGATAGCAATCAGCCCCAGCATGTT.

CDR3 bases: TGTGCCAGCAGCGCCGGGGTAGGACTTTACAATGAGCAGTTCTTC. This translates into CASSAGVGLYNEQFF. V is TRBV5-4 and J is TRBJ2-1; tentatively, D is TRBD2 (5 bases). CDR3 length equals 15 residues. The V end lost 4 bases, the J end lost 4 bases, and 15 bases lay between the germline ends. Germline loops: CDR1 SGHNT, CDR2 YYREEE (reference sequence).

V and J are TRBV13 and TRBJ1-6; 10 bases are shared with TRBD1. Per germline, CDR1 PRHDT and CDR2 FYEKMQ (reference sequence). With 5 bases clipped from V and 8 bases from J, the junction kept 6 bases outside the gene matches. The CDR3 contains 15 residues. The CDR3 DNA reads as TGTGCCAGCAGCACCGACAGGGGGCTGGATTCACCCCTCCACTTT. Translated: CASSTDRGLDSPLHF. Full variable domain (remainder filled in from reference TRBV13 and TRBJ1-6): AAGVIQSPRHLIKEKRETATLKCYPIPRHDTVYWYQQGPGQDPQFLISFYEKMQSDKGSIPDRFSAQQFSDYHSELNMSSLELGDSALYFCASSTDRGLDSPLHFGNGTRLTVT.

The V call is TRBV12-3 or TRBV12-4, the J call TRBJ1-1; unclear D gene. V was shortened by 7 bases and J by 1 base, with 7 bases between the two germline ends. CDR3 size: 12 residues. The CDR3 region has the DNA TGTGCCAGCACCCGGGGGAACACTGAAGCTTTCTTT. Its translation: CASTRGNTEAFF.

For this clonotype: This could be a read error, since a much larger clone is one nucleotide away. This chain links TRBV5-4 with TRBJ1-2; no reliable D call. Germline V CDR1 and CDR2: SGHNT, YYREEE (reference sequence). The CDR3 has 12 amino acids. CDR3 DNA: TGTGCCAGCAGCTTGGGGCTCTATGGCTACTCCTTC. Translation: CASSLGLYGYSF.

The chain employs TRBV3-1 and TRBJ2-1; no clear D gene. CDR3 length: 12 amino acids. Trimming stripped 4 bases from V and 6 bases from J, with 7 bases between. Germline lookup yields CDR1 LGHDT and CDR2 YNNKEL (reference sequence). The CDR3 bases are TGTGCCAGCAGCCCCAAATTCAATGAGCAGTTCTTC. It codes for CASSPKFNEQFF.

This clonotype was seen repeatedly, ten times or more. V and J are TRBV2 and TRBJ1-5; no reliable D call. Germline assignment: CDR1 SNHLY and CDR2 FYNNEI. V lost 0 bases and J 6 bases, leaving 3 bases between the germline ends. The CDR3 has 12 amino acids. The CDR3 here is CASSEASQPQHF. The CDR3 bases are TGTGCCAGCAGTGAAGCAAGTCAGCCCCAGCATTTT.

The chain recombines TRBV6-2 or TRBV6-3 with TRBJ1-4; D gene unclear. Looked up from germline, CDR1 is MNHEY and CDR2 is SVGEGT. This CDR3 region has 14 residues. Trimming took 0 bases from V and 6 from J, leaving 8 bases between them. The CDR3 sequence is CASSYSSGYEKLFF. CDR3 bases: TGTGCCAGCAGTTACTCGTCCGGATATGAAAAACTGTTTTTT.

This clonotype appeared a few times. The gene calls are TRBV13 and TRBJ2-3; tentatively, D is TRBD1 (5 bases). This CDR3 spans 14 amino acids. The V and J ends lost 1 base and 2 bases respectively, with 7 bases between them. CDR1 and CDR2 (germline): PRHDT, FYEKMQ (reference sequence). DNA for the CDR3: TGTGCCAGCAGCTTAGTGACAGCCACAGATACGCAGTATTTT. This translates into CASSLVTATDTQYF.

This clonotype was detected only a few times. The rearrangement joins TRBV9 to TRBJ2-5, with D uncertain. Germline lookup yields CDR1 SGDLS and CDR2 YYNGEE. The CDR3 extends over 14 amino acids. V shed 0 bases and J shed 1 base, with 7 bases lying between them. In DNA, the CDR3 is TGTGCCAGCAGCGTAGAAGGCAGCCAAGAGACCCAGTACTTC. Translation: CASSVEGSQETQYF.

Worth noting for this clonotype: A much more abundant neighbour one base away suggests this may be a read error. The CDR3 carries no conserved terminal phenylalanine or tryptophan, so it likely arises from a read error. The chain joins TRBV7-9 to TRBJ2-6; a weak D match, TRBD1 (6 bases). Germline V gene sequence: CDR1 SEHNR, CDR2 FQNEAQ (reference sequence). V was clipped by 7 bases and J by 0 bases, with 16 bases between them. The CDR3 covers 17 residues. Here the CDR3 DNA reads TGTGCCAGCACCGATAACAGGGAAAGCTCTGGGGCCAACGTCCTGACTCTC. Translation gives CASTDNRESSGANVLTL.

The sample holds many counts of this clonotype. The chain has TRBV12-3 or TRBV12-4 and TRBJ2-3, with D unresolved. This CDR3 is built from 14 residues. V was shortened by 5 bases and J by 6 bases, with 15 bases between the two germline ends. CDR3 in DNA: TGTGCCAGCAGTCCCACCGCGATCGGCGATACGCAGTATTTT. It translates to CASSPTAIGDTQYF.

J is TRBJ2-2 and V is TRBV15; D is unresolved. The CDR3 is 13 amino acids. Germline CDR1 is LNHNV and CDR2 is YYDKDF (reference sequence). V was cut by 5 bases and J by 6 bases, with 10 bases left in between. CDR3 amino acids: CATSVPSAGELFF. Written as DNA, the CDR3 is TGTGCCACCAGCGTGCCATCAGCCGGGGAGCTGTTTTTT.

The CDR3 protein is CASSPTPGSGNTIYF. CDR3 coding DNA: TGTGCCAGCAGCCCGACGCCGGGCTCTGGAAACACCATATATTTT. The chain uses TRBV11-2 and TRBJ1-3; no clear D gene. CDR3 size: 15 residues. The V end lost 5 bases, the J end lost 0 bases, and 11 bases lay between the germline ends. Germline loops: CDR1 SGHAT, CDR2 FQNNGV.

This clonotype occurred many times. The chain recombines TRBV4-3 with TRBJ2-7; perhaps TRBD2 as D (5 bases). V was clipped by 1 base and J by 0 bases, with 7 bases between them. The CDR3 contains 14 residues. Germline CDR1 LGHNA, CDR2 YSLEER. The CDR3 bases are TGCGCCAGCAGCCAAGTAGCGACCTCCTACGAGCAGTACTTC. It translates to CASSQVATSYEQYF.

This clonotype was found a few times. One base away lies a much larger clone, so this may be a sequencing read error. As the CDR3 is not closed by the conserved phenylalanine or tryptophan, this likely results from a read error. The V call is TRBV28, the J call TRBJ2-3; D is uncertain. V was cut by 6 bases and J by 0 bases, with 7 bases left in between. Germline V CDR1 and CDR2: MDHEN, SYDVKM. The length of the CDR3 is 13 residues. The CDR3 DNA reads TGTGCCAGCAGCTCCACTAGCACAGATACGCAGTATTAT. Amino acid sequence: CASSSTSTDTQYY.

The J gene is TRBJ2-3, the V gene TRBV20-1; 8 positions match TRBD1. V shed 6 bases, J shed 8 bases, and the junction held 16 bases outside the gene matches. Germline-derived CDR1 and CDR2 are DFQATT and SNEGSKA (reference sequence). This CDR3 has 15 amino acids. CDR3 protein: CSADDDRGMAGTQYF. In DNA, the CDR3 is TGCAGTGCAGATGATGACAGGGGAATGGCAGGTACGCAGTATTTT.

There are many counts of this clonotype. The chain links TRBV14 to TRBJ2-5, with unresolved D. Germline loops: CDR1 SGHDN, CDR2 FVKESK. CDR3 length: 14 amino acids. The germline V and J ends were trimmed by 3 bases and 0 bases, with 8 bases remaining between them. The CDR3 nucleotides are TGTGCCAGCAGCCATACAGCGTACCAAGAGACCCAGTACTTC. Amino acids: CASSHTAYQETQYF.

Only a few counts were recorded for this clonotype. This chain connects TRBV20-1 to TRBJ1-2; the D gene is possibly TRBD1 (5 bases). Germline V gives CDR1 DFQATT, CDR2 SNEGSKA (reference sequence). The V end lost 2 bases, the J end lost 0 bases, and 7 bases lay between the germline ends. CDR3 length: 13 amino acids. The CDR3 sequence: CSARQGANYGYTF. CDR3 sequence (DNA): TGCAGTGCTAGACAGGGAGCTAACTATGGCTACACCTTC.

J is TRBJ1-2 and V is TRBV7-9, with D maybe TRBD1 (5 bases). Germline V gene lookup returns CDR1 SEHNR and CDR2 FQNEAQ (reference sequence). Trimming pared 5 bases from V and 0 bases from J, leaving 16 bases between. This CDR3 has 16 residues. CDR3 DNA sequence: TGTGCCAGCAGCCGAACACCGACAGCCACTAACTATGGCTACACCTTC. Protein product: CASSRTPTATNYGYTF. Supplemented by reference TRBV7-9 and TRBJ1-2, the full variable domain reads DTGVSQNPRHKITKRGQNVTFRCDPISEHNRLYWYRQTLGQGPEFLTYFQNEAQLEKSRLLSDRFSAERPKGSFSTLEIQRTEQGDSAMYLCASSRTPTATNYGYTFGSGTRLTVV.

About this clonotype: Mismatch with germline at one junction end may stem from a read error. The chain links TRBV5-1 to TRBJ2-5, with 7 bases that match TRBD1. This CDR3 contains 16 residues. From germline, CDR1 is SGHRS and CDR2 YFSETQ. In DNA, the CDR3 is TGCGCCAGCAGCCAAAAATGGACAGGAGTTCAAGAGTCCCAGAACTTC. Protein product: CASSQKWTGVQESQNF.

About this clonotype itself: At one end the junction does not follow the germline gene, possibly because of a read error. The J gene is TRBJ2-5, the V gene TRBV7-6, with D hard to call. The germline CDR1 and CDR2 sequences are SGHVS and FNYEAQ. The CDR3 extends over 14 amino acids. The CDR3 DNA reads as TGTGCCAGCAGCCCCCTCCGGATAGAAGAGACCCAGTGCTTC. It is translated as CASSPLRIEETQCF.